The 12 T cell receptor beta chains given below trace back to one sample, sequenced in a study of control samples from healthy donors and cancer patients. Only in-frame clones appear in the TCRdb table, and some are missing; sequencing was by immunoSEQ multiplex PCR. The sample has about 110,000 clones, more than 75% seen once; the top ten hold roughly 3.7%. What was sequenced was PBMCs. The receptors come from a woman in her sixties with lung cancer.

The chain has TRBV30 and TRBJ1-1; D is unclear. Trimming took off 1 base at V and 2 bases at J, with 8 bases between the two ends. The CDR3 is 13 residues long. The V gene's germline CDR1 is GTSNPN and CDR2 SVGIG (reference sequence). The CDR3 coding sequence is TGTGCCTGGAGTGACCGATCCAACACTGAAGCTTTCTTT. This gives the protein CAWSDRSNTEAFF. Looking up the rest from reference TRBV30 and TRBJ1-1 gives the full variable domain: SQTIHQWPATLVQPVGSPLSLECTVEGTSNPNLYWYRQAAGRGLQLLFYSVGIGQISSEVPQNLSASRPQDRQFILSSKKLLLSDSGFYLCAWSDRSNTEAFFGQGTRLTVV.

This chain joins TRBV30 and TRBJ1-5; possibly TRBD1 for D (6 bases). Germline V lookup: CDR1 GTSNPN, CDR2 SVGIG (reference sequence). Trimming pared 2 bases from V and 6 bases from J, leaving 23 bases between. This CDR3 spans 17 amino acids. CDR3 sequence: CAWSPPTISGEAQPQHF. The CDR3 DNA follows: TGTGCCTGGAGTCCACCCACCATCTCAGGGGAGGCTCAGCCCCAGCATTTT.

The chain joins TRBV7-8 to TRBJ2-2; D is uncertain. Germline CDR1 SGHVS, CDR2 FQNEAQ. CDR3 length equals 14 residues. Trimming took 4 bases from V and 6 from J, leaving 12 bases between them. The CDR3 nucleotides are TGTGCCAGCAGCTCTGAATTTGGTTCCGGGGAGCTGTTTTTT. Its translation is CASSSEFGSGELFF. Variable domain in full (rest from reference TRBV7-8 and TRBJ2-2): GAGVSQSPRYKVAKRGQDVALRCDPISGHVSLFWYQQALGQGPEFLTYFQNEAQLDKSGLPSDRFFAERPEGSVSTLKIQRTQQEDSAVYLCASSSEFGSGELFFGEGSRLTVL.

The V and J genes are TRBV5-1 and TRBJ1-1, with D hard to call. The germline V gene has CDR1 SGHRS and CDR2 YFSETQ. The CDR3 runs 16 residues. Trimming cost V 2 bases and J 4 bases, with 18 bases left between them. The CDR3 sequence: CASSFSQTIKGTEAFF. The DNA of the CDR3 is TGCGCCAGCAGCTTTAGCCAGACTATTAAGGGCACTGAAGCTTTCTTT.

V gene TRBV19 combines with J gene TRBJ1-1; no clear D. Deletions cut 10 bases from V and 1 base from J, with 25 bases between. CDR3 length: 17 amino acids. Germline V gene lookup returns CDR1 LNHDA and CDR2 SQIVND (reference sequence). Here the CDR3 DNA reads TGTGCCACCCATCAGAACCCGTCGTTTTTCGGGAACACTGAAGCTTTCTTT. Translating it yields CATHQNPSFFGNTEAFF.

This sequence joins TRBV7-2 and TRBJ1-6, with D unresolved. The V end lost 0 bases, the J end lost 6 bases, and 12 bases lay between the germline ends. Germline CDR1 is SGHTA and CDR2 is FQGNSA. This CDR3 is 16 amino acids long. CDR3 amino acids: CASSLASGLSNSPLHF. CDR3 DNA: TGTGCCAGCAGCTTAGCTAGTGGGCTGAGTAATTCACCCCTCCACTTT. Full variable domain (outside the CDR3, taken from reference TRBV7-2 and TRBJ1-6): GAGVSQSPSNKVTEKGKDVELRCDPISGHTALYWYRQSLGQGLEFLIYFQGNSAPDKSGLPSDRFSAERTGGSVSTLTIQRTQQEDSAVYLCASSLASGLSNSPLHFGNGTRLTVT.

This chain connects TRBV5-1 to TRBJ1-1, with 9 bases aligning to TRBD1. The CDR3 length is 14 residues. V was clipped by 5 bases and J by 4 bases; unmatched bases: 6. CDR1 SGHRS and CDR2 YFSETQ come from the germline V gene. The CDR3 nucleotides read TGCGCCAGCAGATCACAGGGGGCAAGCACTGAAGCTTTCTTT. This encodes CASRSQGASTEAFF.

On this clone itself: The junction departs from the called germline gene at one end, perhaps through a read error. The V call is TRBV7-7, the J call TRBJ2-5; no firm D call. The CDR3 has 14 amino acids. In germline, CDR1 is SSHAT, CDR2 FNYEAQ (reference sequence). CDR3 nucleotides: TGTGCTAGCAGCTTAAGCTATAACCAAGAGACCCAGTACTTC. Amino acids: CASSLSYNQETQYF.

This clone was observed a single time. The chain employs TRBV12-3 or TRBV12-4 and TRBJ1-1, with TRBD1 identical over 7 bases. V lost 5 bases, J lost 3 bases, and 3 bases stayed unmatched. The CDR3 covers 13 residues. For the CDR3, the DNA is TGTGCCAGCAGTCTTACAGGGGACACTGAAGCTTTCTTT. Its translation: CASSLTGDTEAFF.

V is TRBV6-6 and J is TRBJ2-7, with 10 bases that match TRBD1. The CDR3 spans 14 residues. CDR1 is MNHNY, CDR2 SVGAGI, per germline (reference sequence). V was clipped by 6 bases and J by 7 bases; unmatched bases: 9. CDR3 sequence reads: CASRPDRTGGEQYF. The CDR3 DNA follows: TGTGCCAGCAGACCCGATAGGACAGGGGGTGAGCAGTACTTC.

The chain has TRBV3-1 (or the pseudogene TRBV3-2) and TRBJ2-5; D is perhaps TRBD2 (5 bases). The CDR3 is 13 residues long. Germline CDR1 and CDR2: LGHDT and YNNKEL (reference sequence). Trimming cost V 2 bases and J 7 bases, with 11 bases left between them. CDR3 amino acids: CASSQNGEGTQYF. The CDR3 region has the DNA TGTGCCAGCAGCCAAAACGGCGAGGGGACCCAGTACTTC.

In its sample, this clone was seen once. V usage is TRBV2 and J usage is TRBJ2-1; D might be TRBD2 (6 bases). CDR3 length equals 14 residues. V was shortened by 1 base and J by 7 bases, with 11 bases between the two germline ends. CDR1 is SNHLY, CDR2 FYNNEI, per germline. The CDR3 sequence: CASSEELGGNEQFF. In nucleotides, the CDR3 is TGTGCCAGCAGTGAAGAGTTGGGGGGTAATGAGCAGTTCTTC.